This T cell receptor beta chain was found in a study of T-cell reconstitution after alpha-beta-depleted transplantation in children. Trimming removed 7 bases at V and 5 bases at J, with 27 bases between. The CDR3 runs 17 residues. TCRbeta library construction was performed incorporating unique molecular identifiers. One entry per CDR3 protein, called by TCRdb with MiXCR from the PCR reads. The sample carries approximately 340,000 distinct CDR3 sequences, under 13% recorded once. The starting material was PBMCs from the stem cell graft donor, obtained from the stem cell graft. This rearrangement joins TRBV12-3 or TRBV12-4 to TRBJ2-7, with D possibly being TRBD1 (6 bases). The clonotype comes from a human donor who donated a stem cell graft to a child with acute lymphoblastic leukemia. Here the CDR3 reads CASTFRTVTDTYDEQYF. CDR3 nucleotide sequence: TGTGCCAGCACTTTTCGGACAGTTACCGACACGTACGACGAGCAGTACTTC.